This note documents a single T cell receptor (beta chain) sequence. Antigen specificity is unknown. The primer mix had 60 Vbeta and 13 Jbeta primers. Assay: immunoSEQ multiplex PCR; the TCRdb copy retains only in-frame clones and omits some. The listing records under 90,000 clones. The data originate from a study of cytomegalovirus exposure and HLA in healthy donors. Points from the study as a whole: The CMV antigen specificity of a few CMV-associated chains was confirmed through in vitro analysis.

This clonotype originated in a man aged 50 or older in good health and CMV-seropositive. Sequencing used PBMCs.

The CDR3 DNA sequence: TGTGCCAGCAGGTCCCATGGGGGCTCGGGTGGCTACACCTTC. This gives the protein CASRSHGGSGGYTF. This chain joins TRBV25-1 and TRBJ1-2; a possible D gene is TRBD1 (6 bases). Looked up from germline, CDR1 is MGHDK and CDR2 is SYGVNS. CDR3 length: 14 residues. V was pared by 6 bases and J by 7 bases, with 18 bases between.